This T cell receptor beta chain was captured in a study of T cell responses to AZD1222 COVID-19 vaccine (dated by TCRdb to about 2021). With respect to the entire study: Because spike-specific TCR depth and breadth did not differ between the two schedules, AZD1222 recipients who got a second dose at roughly 4 weeks were pooled with those who got a second dose at roughly 12 weeks. TCR sequencing covered more than 230 trial participants: 200 to 220 given two doses of AZD1222 and about 26 given two doses of MenACWY control vaccine. Trial participants were enrolled by age into subgroups of 18-55, 56-69 and 70-plus years, and roughly 150, 30 and 60 TCR-sequenced participants, respectively, were included in these subgroups.

General findings and caveats noted by the study authors: The vaccine-associated CD4 TCRs covered the entire spike protein, and the dominant responses fell in regions 160-218 and 743-854. Only a handful of AZD1222 recipients were SARS-CoV-2 seropositive at baseline, limiting conclusions about previously exposed vaccinees. No day 14 peak-response samples were available, so repertoires were characterized only after the peak T cell response. Epitopes outside the regions mutated in the B.1.351 and B.1.1.7 variants were reportedly recognized by nearly half of the unique spike-specific TCRs. In the small 56-69-year group, the increase in depth fell short of significance, most likely because of low power. Participants were mostly white British and included more females than males, and it was suggested by the authors that clonal diversity may have been underestimated. A significant rise in spike-specific TCR breadth and depth was observed after two AZD1222 doses relative to day 0 and relative to MenACWY recipients.

Concerning this clone: What antigen it recognizes has not been identified. No per-base quality is available; no much larger clone lies one base away.

Taken with the paper, the label for time point translates to: baseline before first vaccination. The vaccinee samples were drawn from two UK trials, COV001 and COV002, one of which was a single-blind randomized controlled phase 2/3 trial testing AZD1222 (ChAdOx1 nCoV-19) in healthy adults. For TCRbeta chain sequencing, PBMC samples were collected from trial participants at day 0 and at day 28 after the second dose. V lost 5 bases and J lost 16 bases, and the count of bases not matched to a germline gene is 6. Taken from the germline V gene (reference sequence), the CDR1 and CDR2 loops are LNHDA and SQIVND. The CDR3 runs 13 amino acids, cysteine and phenylalanine included. The CDR3 DNA has 39 bases and is translated from base 1. The CDR3 regions of human TCRbeta chains were analyzed by immunosequencing. The authors' pipeline ran thus. TCRs in the repertoires were matched against a reference library of SARS-CoV-2-specific TCRs that had been generated with the MIRA antigen-specificity platform. Breadth meant the fraction of unique TCRs that were SARS-CoV-2-associated, whereas depth meant the fraction of total T cells that were SARS-CoV-2-associated. Using the MIRA data, each spike-specific TCR was assigned both to the spike region to which the TCR was reactive and to a CD4 or CD8 class. Log10-transformed breadth and depth values were compared by one-way ANOVA with Sidak's multiple comparisons tests. TCRdb obtained this table from immuneACCESS and retained in-frame rearrangements with V and J assigned. These tables miss some clones; where compared with another copy, unresolved V genes account for less than half of the shortfall, and the remainder is unexplained. V and J calls and clone size are given by that table; D and trimming were obtained from the DNA. This sample is represented by about 130,000 clones; 92% of them were singletons. Of the sample, 1.5% to 2% falls within the top ten clones.

The TCR was taken from an adult in good health. The V gene is TRBV19 and the J gene is TRBJ2-1, with 15 bases aligning to TRBD2. The sample consisted of peripheral blood, taken on day 0 of AZD1222 vaccination. The DNA sequence is as follows: TGTGCCAGTAGTTTCGGACTAGCGGGGGGGTTTTTCTTC. This sequence encodes CASSFGLAGGFFF.